These 21 T cell receptor beta chains originate from one sample sequenced in a study of T cell repertoires in cytomegalovirus infection. These receptors are not linked to any known antigen. TCRdb re-analysed the reads in MiXCR, keeping a single row per CDR3 protein. There are 360,000 or so distinct CDR3 sequences in the sample; about 35% occur only once, and roughly 13% lies in the top ten. The specimen comprised cultured PBMCs, sampled from culture after CMV antigen stimulation. The source of these receptors is a human donor in good health (CMV status not recorded). Some clones in this sample may be carry-over from other donors' samples.

The chain combines TRBV10-3 with TRBJ2-5; D might be TRBD1 (6 bases). Trimming stripped 11 bases from V and 5 bases from J, with 15 bases between. This CDR3 is 12 amino acids long. Germline CDR1 and CDR2: ENHRY and SYGVKD. CDR3 DNA sequence: TGTGCCGTACAGGGTCTAGGGGAGACCCAGTACTTC. Its translation is CAVQGLGETQYF.

V usage is TRBV6-6 and J usage is TRBJ2-1; either TRBD1 or TRBD2 may fit D (6 bases each). Germline V gene sequence: CDR1 MNHNY, CDR2 SVGAGI (reference sequence). The germline V and J ends were trimmed by 0 bases and 1 base, with 13 bases remaining between them. This CDR3 has 17 residues. CDR3 coding DNA: TGTGCCAGCAGTTACTCGAGGGGGGATGATTCCTACAATGAGCAGTTCTTC. This sequence encodes CASSYSRGDDSYNEQFF.

This clonotype has at least ten counts. The chain couples TRBV12-3 or TRBV12-4 to TRBJ1-1, with TRBD1 matching 7 bases. Losses at the gene ends were 7 bases for V and 3 bases for J; bases not matched to a gene: 11. This CDR3 has 15 residues. The CDR3 bases are TGTGCCAGCACCCGGACAGGTATTCAACACACTGAAGCTTTCTTT. It yields the protein CASTRTGIQHTEAFF.

This clonotype came up a few times. The genes are TRBV15 and TRBJ1-5; no clear D. Germline CDR1 LNHNV, CDR2 YYDKDF (reference sequence). This CDR3 spans 15 amino acids. V shed 3 bases and J shed 0 bases, with 9 bases lying between them. The chain's CDR3 is CATSSEAYSNQPQHF. The CDR3 bases are TGTGCCACCAGCAGCGAGGCTTATAGCAATCAGCCCCAGCATTTT.

The table lists this clonotype with a few counts. One end of the junction is discordant with germline, which a read error may explain. The CDR3 sequence is CASSTGLEHPF. The CDR3 bases are TGTGCCAGCAGTACAGGGCTTGAACACCCTTTT. This chain joins TRBV12-3 or TRBV12-4 and TRBJ1-1, with a tentative D call TRBD1 (6 bases). The CDR3 totals 11 residues.

The V and J genes are TRBV7-6 and TRBJ2-3, with 9 bases aligning to TRBD2. The CDR3 length is 16 residues. Per germline, CDR1 SGHVS and CDR2 FNYEAQ. V was clipped by 2 bases and J by 0 bases; unmatched bases: 3. This chain's CDR3 is CASSLRLAVSTDTQYF. The DNA of the CDR3 is TGTGCCAGCAGCTTAAGACTAGCGGTTAGCACAGATACGCAGTATTTT.

The rearrangement uses TRBV7-4 and TRBJ2-3; 8 positions match TRBD2. Germline-derived CDR1 and CDR2 are SGHVT and SQSDAQ. The CDR3 is made up of 17 amino acids. V lost 8 bases and J lost 4; bases outside the gene matches: 17. CDR3 in DNA: TGTGCCAGCGCAACGCCGGTTGATGGGACTAGTTCAGATACGCAGTATTTT. It is translated as CASATPVDGTSSDTQYF.

The V gene is TRBV5-1, the J gene TRBJ2-5, with 8 bases lining up with TRBD2. Trimming took 6 bases from V and 0 from J; bases not matched to a gene: 4. CDR3 length: 14 residues. Germline loops: CDR1 SGHRS, CDR2 YFSETQ. The CDR3 DNA reads as TGCGCCAGCACCCGGGAGGGGTACCAAGAGACCCAGTACTTC. The encoded protein is CASTREGYQETQYF.

This clonotype came up a few times. The V and J genes are TRBV2 and TRBJ2-7, with D tentatively TRBD1 (6 bases). With 3 bases removed from V and 2 bases from J, the gap between germline ends came to 8 bases. This CDR3 has 13 amino acids. CDR1 is SNHLY, CDR2 FYNNEI, per germline. The CDR3 nucleotides read TGTGCCAGCAGTGAGAACAGGGCCTACGAGCAGTACGTC. Amino acids: CASSENRAYEQYV.

V and J are TRBV7-2 and TRBJ2-5, with D perhaps being TRBD1 or TRBD2 (6 bases each). V lost 1 base and J 2 bases, leaving 11 bases between the germline ends. The germline V gene encodes CDR1 SGHTA and CDR2 FQGNSA. This CDR3 spans 15 amino acids. CDR3 residues: CASSLGGAFQETQYF. Written as DNA, the CDR3 is TGTGCCAGCAGCTTAGGGGGGGCGTTTCAAGAGACCCAGTACTTC. The complete variable domain, with remaining parts taken from reference TRBV7-2 and TRBJ2-5, reads GAGVSQSPSNKVTEKGKDVELRCDPISGHTALYWYRQSLGQGLEFLIYFQGNSAPDKSGLPSDRFSAERTGGSVSTLTIQRTQQEDSAVYLCASSLGGAFQETQYFGPGTRLLVL.

The CDR3 loop is CASRGWRRGANVLTF. As DNA, the CDR3 is TGTGCCAGCAGGGGGTGGCGGCGAGGGGCCAACGTCCTGACTTTC. The chain employs TRBV11-2 and TRBJ2-6, with no clear D. This CDR3 has 15 amino acids. With 6 bases removed from V and 4 bases from J, the gap between germline ends came to 13 bases. Germline lookup yields CDR1 SGHAT and CDR2 FQNNGV.

Only a few counts were recorded for this clonotype. The chain uses TRBV19 and TRBJ2-1, with 9 bases aligning to TRBD2. CDR1 is LNHDA, CDR2 SQIVND, per germline (reference sequence). Trimming took 6 bases from V and 8 from J; bases not matched to a gene: 14. The CDR3 has 16 residues. CDR3 DNA sequence: TGTGCCAGTAGAGCGAGGGGTAGCGGGAGAACCGATGAGCAGTTCTTC. Translated, it gives CASRARGSGRTDEQFF.

The rearrangement links TRBV6-8 to TRBJ1-2; D remains unclear. CDR1 and CDR2 from the germline V gene are MNHGY and SAAAGT. With 5 bases removed from V and 8 bases from J, the gap between germline ends came to 15 bases. The CDR3 sequence is 13 residues long. The CDR3, as DNA: TGTGCCAGCAGTGCTGCAGGCTGGGGAGGCTACACCTTC. Its protein is CASSAAGWGGYTF.

CDR3 loop: CASSLGAGGPGNEQFF. The CDR3 DNA reads as TGTGCCAGCAGCTTGGGGGCGGGAGGGCCGGGAAATGAGCAGTTCTTC. The V gene is TRBV5-4, the J gene TRBJ2-1; the match to TRBD2 covers 9 bases. The CDR3 is 16 amino acids. Germline V gives CDR1 SGHNT, CDR2 YYREEE (reference sequence). Trimming at V came to 0 bases and at J to 7 bases, leaving 8 bases not matched to a gene.

This clonotype was observed a few times. V gene TRBV7-6 combines with J gene TRBJ2-7; the match to TRBD2 covers 9 bases. The CDR3 length is 23 residues. Germline V lookup: CDR1 SGHVS, CDR2 FNYEAQ. With V trimmed by 5 bases and J by 5 bases, 34 bases remained unmatched. As DNA, the CDR3 is TGTGCCAGCAGCCAACAGGGAAGCCACCGGACGATGAAGGTAGCGGGAGAGAGGGACGAGCAGTACTTC. Translating gives CASSQQGSHRTMKVAGERDEQYF.

A remark on this clonotype: A much larger clone differs from this one at a single base, so this may be a read error. A read error is likely, as this CDR3 ends without the conserved phenylalanine or tryptophan. This chain joins TRBV7-2 and TRBJ2-3; 11 bases are shared with TRBD2. The CDR3 has 16 amino acids. V lost 2 bases, J lost 2 bases, and 3 bases stayed unmatched. Germline CDR1 and CDR2: SGHTA and FQGNSA. CDR3 in amino acids: CASSLRLAGHTDTQYL. The CDR3 DNA is TGTGCCAGCAGCTTAAGACTAGCGGGGCACACAGATACGCAGTATTTA.

The rearrangement uses TRBV7-2 and TRBJ2-6; possibly TRBD2 for D (5 bases). V lost 3 bases and J lost 0, with 12 bases in between. The CDR3 is made up of 17 amino acids. Germline lookup yields CDR1 SGHTA and CDR2 FQGNSA. As DNA, the CDR3 is TGTGCCAGCAGCTTCGGGATAGCCCCCTCTGGGGCCAACGTCCTGACTTTC. This sequence encodes CASSFGIAPSGANVLTF.

This chain links TRBV19 with TRBJ1-5, with D tentatively TRBD1 (5 bases). Trimming shortened V by 6 bases and J by 5 bases, and 17 bases separated the two germline ends. Germline V lookup: CDR1 LNHDA, CDR2 SQIVND (reference sequence). CDR3 length: 15 amino acids. The CDR3 DNA sequence: TGTGCCAGTAGCGGGTCGGCCAGGGTCTATCAGCCCCAGCATTTT. It codes for CASSGSARVYQPQHF.

V is TRBV24-1 and J is TRBJ2-3; perhaps TRBD2 as D (5 bases). CDR1 is KGHDR and CDR2 is SFDVKD in the germline V gene. The CDR3 runs 15 residues. Trimming left V 5 bases short and J 4 bases short, with 15 bases between. CDR3 sequence: CATSGLPPRADTQYF. The CDR3 DNA follows: TGTGCCACCAGTGGTCTACCCCCGAGGGCAGATACGCAGTATTTT.

This clonotype was seen only a few times. V gene TRBV10-3 combines with J gene TRBJ2-3; D remains ambiguous. The CDR3 is 14 residues long. With 4 bases removed from V and 0 bases from J, the gap between germline ends came to 8 bases. Per the germline V gene, CDR1 is ENHRY and CDR2 is SYGVKD. CDR3: CAISGLFSTDTQYF. The DNA of the CDR3 is TGTGCCATCAGTGGGCTATTTAGCACAGATACGCAGTATTTT.

The V and J genes are TRBV13 and TRBJ1-1; D not certain. The CDR3 is made up of 15 amino acids. Per the germline V gene, CDR1 is PRHDT and CDR2 is FYEKMQ (reference sequence). The germline V and J ends were trimmed by 5 bases and 0 bases, with 13 bases remaining between them. CDR3 DNA sequence: TGTGCCAGCAGCGTGTGGACCCTACTGAACACTGAAGCTTTCTTT. Translating it yields CASSVWTLLNTEAFF.